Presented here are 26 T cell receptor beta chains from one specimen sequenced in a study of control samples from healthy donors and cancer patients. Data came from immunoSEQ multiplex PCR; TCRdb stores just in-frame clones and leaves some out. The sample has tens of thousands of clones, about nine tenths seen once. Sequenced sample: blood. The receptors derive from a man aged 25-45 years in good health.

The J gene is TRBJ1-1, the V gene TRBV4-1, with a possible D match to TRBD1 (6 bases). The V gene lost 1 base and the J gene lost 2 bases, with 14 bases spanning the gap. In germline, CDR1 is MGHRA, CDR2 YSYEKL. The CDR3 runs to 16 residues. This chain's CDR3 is CASSQVGRGPNTEAFF. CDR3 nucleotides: TGCGCCAGCAGCCAAGTGGGGCGGGGGCCCAACACTGAAGCTTTCTTT.

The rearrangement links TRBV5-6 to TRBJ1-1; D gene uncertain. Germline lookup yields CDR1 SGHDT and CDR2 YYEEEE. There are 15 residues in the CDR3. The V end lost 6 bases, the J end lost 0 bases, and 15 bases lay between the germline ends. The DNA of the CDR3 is TGTGCCAGCACCTTACTCCAATTGATGAACACTGAAGCTTTCTTT. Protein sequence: CASTLLQLMNTEAFF. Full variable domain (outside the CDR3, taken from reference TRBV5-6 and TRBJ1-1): DAGVTQSPTHLIKTRGQQVTLRCSPKSGHDTVSWYQQALGQGPQFIFQYYEEEERQRGNFPDRFSGHQFPNYSSELNVNALLLGDSALYLCASTLLQLMNTEAFFGQGTRLTVV.

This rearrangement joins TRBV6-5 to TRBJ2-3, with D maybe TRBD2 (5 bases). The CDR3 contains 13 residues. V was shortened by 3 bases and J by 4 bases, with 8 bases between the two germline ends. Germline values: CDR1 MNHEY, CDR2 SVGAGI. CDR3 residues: CASSYSDSDTQYF. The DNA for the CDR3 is TGTGCCAGCAGTTATTCGGACTCAGATACGCAGTATTTT.

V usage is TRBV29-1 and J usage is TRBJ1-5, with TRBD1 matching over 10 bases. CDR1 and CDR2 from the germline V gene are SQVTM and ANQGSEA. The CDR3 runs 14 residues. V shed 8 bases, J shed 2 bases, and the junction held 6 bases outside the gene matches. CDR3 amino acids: CSTSGTGGNQPQHF. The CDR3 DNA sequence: TGCAGCACATCCGGGACAGGGGGCAATCAGCCCCAGCATTTT.

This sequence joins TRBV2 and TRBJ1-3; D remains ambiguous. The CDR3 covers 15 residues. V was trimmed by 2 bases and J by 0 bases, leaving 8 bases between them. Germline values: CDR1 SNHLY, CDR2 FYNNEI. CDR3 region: CASSEIGYSGNTIYF. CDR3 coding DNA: TGTGCCAGCAGTGAAATTGGGTACTCTGGAAACACCATATATTTT.

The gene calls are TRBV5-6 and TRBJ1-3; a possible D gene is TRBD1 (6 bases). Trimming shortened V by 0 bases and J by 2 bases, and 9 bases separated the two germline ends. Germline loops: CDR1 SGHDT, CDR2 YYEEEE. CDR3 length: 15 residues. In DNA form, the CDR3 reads TGTGCCAGCAGCTTGGGACAGGCCCCTGGAAACACCATATATTTT. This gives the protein CASSLGQAPGNTIYF.

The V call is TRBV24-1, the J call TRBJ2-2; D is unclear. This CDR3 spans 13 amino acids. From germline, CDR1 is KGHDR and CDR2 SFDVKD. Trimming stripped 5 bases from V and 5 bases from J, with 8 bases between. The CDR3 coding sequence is TGTGCCACCAGTGCCCAGTGGACCGGGGAGCTGTTTTTT. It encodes CATSAQWTGELFF.

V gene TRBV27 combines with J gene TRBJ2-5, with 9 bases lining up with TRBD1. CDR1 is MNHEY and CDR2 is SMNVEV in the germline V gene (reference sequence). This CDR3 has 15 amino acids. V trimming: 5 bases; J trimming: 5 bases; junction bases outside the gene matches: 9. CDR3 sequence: CASSRKQGARETQYF. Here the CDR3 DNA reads TGTGCCAGCAGTAGAAAACAGGGGGCTAGGGAGACCCAGTACTTC.

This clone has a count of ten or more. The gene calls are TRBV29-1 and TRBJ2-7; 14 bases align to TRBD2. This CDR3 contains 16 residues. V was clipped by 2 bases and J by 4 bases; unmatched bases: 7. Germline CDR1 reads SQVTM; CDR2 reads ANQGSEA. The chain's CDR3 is CSVERLGTSGRYEQYF. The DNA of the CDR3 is TGCAGCGTTGAAAGGCTCGGGACTAGCGGGAGATACGAGCAGTACTTC.

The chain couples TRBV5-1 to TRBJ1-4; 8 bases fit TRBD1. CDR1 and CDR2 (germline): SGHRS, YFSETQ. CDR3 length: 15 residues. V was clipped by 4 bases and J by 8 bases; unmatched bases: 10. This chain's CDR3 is CASSLSGGSEEKLFF. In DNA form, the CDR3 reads TGCGCCAGCAGCCTCTCAGGGGGCTCGGAAGAAAAACTGTTTTTT.

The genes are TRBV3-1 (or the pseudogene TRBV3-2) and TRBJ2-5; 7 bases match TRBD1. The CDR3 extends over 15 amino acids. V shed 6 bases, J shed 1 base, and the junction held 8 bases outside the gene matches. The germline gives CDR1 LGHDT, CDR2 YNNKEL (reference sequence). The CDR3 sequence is CASSRRRDSQETQYF. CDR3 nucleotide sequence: TGTGCCAGCAGTCGACGCCGGGACAGCCAAGAGACCCAGTACTTC.

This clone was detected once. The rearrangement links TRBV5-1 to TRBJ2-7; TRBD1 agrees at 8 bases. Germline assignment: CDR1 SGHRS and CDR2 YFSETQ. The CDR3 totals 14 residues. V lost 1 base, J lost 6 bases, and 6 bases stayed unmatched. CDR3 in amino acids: CASSLSQGASEQYF. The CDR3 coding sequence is TGCGCCAGCAGCTTGAGCCAGGGGGCAAGCGAGCAGTACTTC.

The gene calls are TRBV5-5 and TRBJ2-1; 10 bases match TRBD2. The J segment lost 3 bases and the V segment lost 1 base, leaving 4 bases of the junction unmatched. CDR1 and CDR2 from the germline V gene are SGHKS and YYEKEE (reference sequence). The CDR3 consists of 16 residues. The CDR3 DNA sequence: TGTGCCAGCAGCTTGTTAGCGGGGGGATTCTACAATGAGCAGTTCTTC. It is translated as CASSLLAGGFYNEQFF.

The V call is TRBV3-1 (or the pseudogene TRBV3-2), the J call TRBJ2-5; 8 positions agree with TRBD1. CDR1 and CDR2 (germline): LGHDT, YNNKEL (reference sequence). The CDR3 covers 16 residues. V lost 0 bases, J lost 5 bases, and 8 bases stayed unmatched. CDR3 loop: CASSQDRRTGRETQYF. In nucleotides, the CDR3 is TGTGCCAGCAGCCAAGATAGACGGACAGGGCGCGAGACCCAGTACTTC.

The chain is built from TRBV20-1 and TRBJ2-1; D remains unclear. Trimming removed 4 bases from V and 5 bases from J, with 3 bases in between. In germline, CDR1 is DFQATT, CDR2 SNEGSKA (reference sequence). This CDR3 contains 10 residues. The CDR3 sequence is CSAKHNEQFF. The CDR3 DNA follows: TGCAGTGCTAAACACAATGAGCAGTTCTTC.

Written as DNA, the CDR3 is TGCGCCAGCAGCCAAGATAGGCCGGGGGGAGGGGATACGCAGTATTTT. Amino acids: CASSQDRPGGGDTQYF. The gene calls are TRBV4-3 and TRBJ2-3; TRBD2 matches at 7 bases. V trimming: 0 bases; J trimming: 6 bases; junction bases outside the gene matches: 9. Germline assignment: CDR1 LGHNA and CDR2 YSLEER. The CDR3 totals 16 residues.

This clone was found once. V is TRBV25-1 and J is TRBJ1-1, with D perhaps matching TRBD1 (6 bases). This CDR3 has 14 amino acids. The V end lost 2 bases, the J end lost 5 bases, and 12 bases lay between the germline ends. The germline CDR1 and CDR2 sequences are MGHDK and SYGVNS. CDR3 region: CASSEPQGRTEAFF. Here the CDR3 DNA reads TGTGCCAGCAGTGAACCACAGGGTAGGACTGAAGCTTTCTTT.

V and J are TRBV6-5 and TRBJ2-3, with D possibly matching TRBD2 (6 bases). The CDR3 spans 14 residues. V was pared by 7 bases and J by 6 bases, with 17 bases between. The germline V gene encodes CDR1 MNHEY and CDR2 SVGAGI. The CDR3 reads CASTLGPLADTQYF. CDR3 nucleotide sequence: TGTGCCAGCACCCTCGGCCCACTAGCTGATACGCAGTATTTT.

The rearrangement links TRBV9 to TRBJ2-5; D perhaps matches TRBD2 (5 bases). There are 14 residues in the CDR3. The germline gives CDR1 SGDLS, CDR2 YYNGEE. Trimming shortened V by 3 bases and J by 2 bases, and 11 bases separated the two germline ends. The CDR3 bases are TGTGCCAGCAGCGCGACTACCCGACAAGAGACCCAGTACTTC. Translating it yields CASSATTRQETQYF. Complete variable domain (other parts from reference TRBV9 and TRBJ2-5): DSGVTQTPKHLITATGQRVTLRCSPRSGDLSVYWYQQSLDQGLQFLIQYYNGEERAKGNILERFSAQQFPDLHSELNLSSLELGDSALYFCASSATTRQETQYFGPGTRLLVL.

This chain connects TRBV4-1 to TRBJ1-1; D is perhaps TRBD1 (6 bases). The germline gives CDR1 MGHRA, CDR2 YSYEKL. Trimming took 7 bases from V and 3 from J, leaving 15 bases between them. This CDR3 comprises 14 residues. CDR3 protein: CASKGSGQHTEAFF. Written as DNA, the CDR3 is TGCGCCAGCAAGGGTTCCGGACAGCACACTGAAGCTTTCTTT.

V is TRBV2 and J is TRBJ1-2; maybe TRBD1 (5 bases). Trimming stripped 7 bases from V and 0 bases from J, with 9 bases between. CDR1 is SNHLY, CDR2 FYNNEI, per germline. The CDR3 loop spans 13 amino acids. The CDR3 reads CASTQGANYGYTF. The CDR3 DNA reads TGTGCCAGCACCCAGGGCGCTAACTATGGCTACACCTTC.

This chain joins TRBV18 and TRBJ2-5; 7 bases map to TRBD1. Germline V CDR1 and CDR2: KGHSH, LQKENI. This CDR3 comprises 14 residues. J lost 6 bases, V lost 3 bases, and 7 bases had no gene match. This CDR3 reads CASSPDRAGKTQYF. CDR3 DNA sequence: TGTGCCAGCTCACCCGACAGGGCGGGCAAGACCCAGTACTTC.

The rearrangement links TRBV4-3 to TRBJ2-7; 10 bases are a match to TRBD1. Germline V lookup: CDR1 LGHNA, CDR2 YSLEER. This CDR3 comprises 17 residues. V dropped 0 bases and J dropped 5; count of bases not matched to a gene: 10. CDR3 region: CASSQDWGTGARDEQYF. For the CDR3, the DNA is TGCGCCAGCAGCCAAGATTGGGGGACAGGGGCGCGGGACGAGCAGTACTTC.

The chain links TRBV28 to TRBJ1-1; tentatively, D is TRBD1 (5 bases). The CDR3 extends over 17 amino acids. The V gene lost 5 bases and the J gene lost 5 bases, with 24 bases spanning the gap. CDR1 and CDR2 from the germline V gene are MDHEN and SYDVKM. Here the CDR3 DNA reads TGTGCCAGCAGTGTCGACCTCAGGGTGGGAGGTAGGACTGAAGCTTTCTTT. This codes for CASSVDLRVGGRTEAFF.

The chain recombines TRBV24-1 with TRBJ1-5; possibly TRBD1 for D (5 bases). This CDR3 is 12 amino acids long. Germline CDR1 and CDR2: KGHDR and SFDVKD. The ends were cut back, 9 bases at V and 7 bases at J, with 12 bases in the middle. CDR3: CATSRGIQPQHF. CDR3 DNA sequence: TGTGCCACCTCCCGGGGGATACAGCCCCAGCATTTT.

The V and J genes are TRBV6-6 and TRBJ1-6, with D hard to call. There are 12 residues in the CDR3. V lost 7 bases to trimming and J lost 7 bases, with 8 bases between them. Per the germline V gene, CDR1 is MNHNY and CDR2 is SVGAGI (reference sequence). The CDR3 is CASKGGNSPLHF. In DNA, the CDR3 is TGTGCCAGCAAAGGCGGGAATTCACCCCTCCACTTT.